These T cell receptor beta chains were read from a single sample in a study of read filtering for tumor transcriptome and immune sequencing. TCRdb recomputed calls from the reads with MiXCR, one row per CDR3 protein. The table lists around 130,000 distinct CDR3 sequences, less than 15% of them singletons, with 8% to 9% in the top ten. The sequencing sample was made of a population of CD138-negative cells sorted from bone marrow. These receptors were taken from a donor older than 35 with multiple myeloma. Each CDR3 is given with its conserved first and last residue. Fields, in order: D gene, J gene, clone size, V gene, CDR3 DNA, CDR3 protein. The D gene is left open where the match is weak. Clone size is shown for a subset of rows, as once, few, many or a class of expanded clone.

d_call: NA
j_call: TRBJ2-1
clone_size: many
v_call: TRBV7-9
cdr3_nt: TGTGCCATCCGAGACAATGAGCAGTTCTTC
cdr3_aa: CAIRDNEQFF

d_call: TRBD2
j_call: TRBJ2-1
clone_size: many
v_call: TRBV4-1
cdr3_nt: TGCGCCAGCAGCCAATCTAGCGGGAGCGCGGGCGGGAATGAGCAGTTCTTC
cdr3_aa: CASSQSSGSAGGNEQFF

d_call: NA
j_call: TRBJ1-1
clone_size: many
v_call: TRBV7-9
cdr3_nt: TGTGCCAGCAGCTTAGATGGGGGACTGAACACTGAAGCTTTCTTT
cdr3_aa: CASSLDGGLNTEAFF

d_call: NA
j_call: TRBJ2-5
clone_size: many
v_call: TRBV20-1
cdr3_nt: TGCAGTGCTAGACGACAAGAGACCCAGTACTTC
cdr3_aa: CSARRQETQYF

d_call: NA
j_call: TRBJ1-1
clone_size: many
v_call: TRBV7-9
cdr3_nt: TGTGCCAGCAGCTCCTTCTCGGGCCTGAACACTGAAGCTTTCTTT
cdr3_aa: CASSSFSGLNTEAFF

d_call: NA
j_call: TRBJ2-3
clone_size: many
v_call: TRBV4-3
cdr3_nt: TGCGCCAGCAGCCAGGGATATTGGCGGGCGGGAGATACGCAGTATTTT
cdr3_aa: CASSQGYWRAGDTQYF

d_call: TRBD1
j_call: TRBJ2-7
clone_size: once
v_call: TRBV6-5
cdr3_nt: TGTGCCAGCAGCCAGAGGGGACAGGGTGCCTTGGGGCAGTACTTC
cdr3_aa: CASSQRGQGALGQYF

d_call: TRBD2
j_call: TRBJ2-1
clone_size: many
v_call: TRBV5-1
cdr3_nt: TGCGCCAGCAGACTAGCGGGAGCGGTCAATGAGCAGTTCTTC
cdr3_aa: CASRLAGAVNEQFF

d_call: TRBD1
j_call: TRBJ2-7
clone_size: many
v_call: TRBV10-3
cdr3_nt: TGTGCCACCCTCAACCGGGACAGGGGCGAGCAGTACTTC
cdr3_aa: CATLNRDRGEQYF

d_call: TRBD1
j_call: TRBJ1-1
clone_size: many
v_call: TRBV12-3/TRBV12-4
cdr3_nt: TGTGCCAGCAGTCTGACGGGACAGGGAGCTTTCTTT
cdr3_aa: CASSLTGQGAFF

d_call: TRBD1
j_call: TRBJ2-1
clone_size: many
v_call: TRBV7-3
cdr3_nt: TGTGCCAGCAGCTCGACAGGGGCCTACAATGAGCAGTTCTTC
cdr3_aa: CASSSTGAYNEQFF

d_call: NA
j_call: TRBJ1-2
clone_size: many
v_call: TRBV7-9
cdr3_nt: TGTGCCAGCAGCCCGGCCACTAACTATGGCTACACCTTC
cdr3_aa: CASSPATNYGYTF

d_call: NA
j_call: TRBJ1-1
clone_size: few
v_call: TRBV4-3
cdr3_nt: TGCGCCAGCAGCCAAGATAGTTCGGGTACTGAAGCTTTCTTT
cdr3_aa: CASSQDSSGTEAFF

d_call: TRBD2
j_call: TRBJ2-1
clone_size: many
v_call: TRBV28
cdr3_nt: TGTGCCAGCAGTTTAGAGGTTAGCGGGGGCTCCTACAATGAGCAGTTCTTC
cdr3_aa: CASSLEVSGGSYNEQFF

d_call: TRBD2
j_call: TRBJ2-1
clone_size: many
v_call: TRBV19
cdr3_nt: TGTGCCAGTAAAGATAGCGGGATGGGGGAGCAGTTCTTC
cdr3_aa: CASKDSGMGEQFF

d_call: NA
j_call: TRBJ2-1
clone_size: many
v_call: TRBV29-1
cdr3_nt: TGCAGCGTTGAACGGAAGTACAATGAGCAGTTCTTC
cdr3_aa: CSVERKYNEQFF

d_call: NA
j_call: TRBJ2-3
clone_size: NA
v_call: TRBV25-1
cdr3_nt: TGTGCCAGAACTAACTTTCGCACAGATACGCAGTATTTT
cdr3_aa: CARTNFRTDTQYF

d_call: NA
j_call: TRBJ2-1
clone_size: many
v_call: TRBV30
cdr3_nt: TGTGCCTGGGGGGGAGGGGGGCATGAGCAGTTCTTC
cdr3_aa: CAWGGGGHEQFF

d_call: TRBD1
j_call: TRBJ1-4
clone_size: many
v_call: TRBV12-3/TRBV12-4
cdr3_nt: TGTGCCAGCAGTCCCCTAAGGACAGGGAAACCAACTAATGAAAAACTGTTTTTT
cdr3_aa: CASSPLRTGKPTNEKLFF

d_call: TRBD2
j_call: TRBJ2-3
clone_size: NA
v_call: TRBV24-1
cdr3_nt: TGTGCCACCAGTGTTGGCGGGAGAACGGCTGATACGCAGTATTTT
cdr3_aa: CATSVGGRTADTQYF

d_call: NA
j_call: TRBJ2-7
clone_size: many
v_call: TRBV20-1
cdr3_nt: TGCAGTGCTAGAGATAGGGATATGGGGCAAAGGCGGGAGCAGTACTTC
cdr3_aa: CSARDRDMGQRREQYF

d_call: NA
j_call: TRBJ2-7
clone_size: many
v_call: TRBV7-9
cdr3_nt: TGTGCCAGCAGCTTACCACAGGGAGCCTACGAGCAGTACTTC
cdr3_aa: CASSLPQGAYEQYF

d_call: NA
j_call: TRBJ2-7
clone_size: many
v_call: TRBV19
cdr3_nt: TGTGCCAGTAGTTTAGACAGAAGGTCCTACGAGCAGTACTTC
cdr3_aa: CASSLDRRSYEQYF

d_call: NA
j_call: TRBJ2-3
clone_size: NA
v_call: TRBV24-1
cdr3_nt: TGTGCCACCAGTGATGGAATTAGCACAGATACGCAGTATTTT
cdr3_aa: CATSDGISTDTQYF

d_call: NA
j_call: TRBJ1-1
clone_size: NA
v_call: TRBV5-1
cdr3_nt: TGCGCCAGCAGCTTGATAGGGTCTGAAGCTTTCTTT
cdr3_aa: CASSLIGSEAFF

d_call: NA
j_call: TRBJ2-1
clone_size: many
v_call: TRBV19
cdr3_nt: TGTGCCAGTAGTATAGCGGGGACTGGCCCGGCGGATGAGCAGTTCTTC
cdr3_aa: CASSIAGTGPADEQFF

d_call: TRBD2
j_call: TRBJ2-4
clone_size: NA
v_call: TRBV28
cdr3_nt: TGTGCCAGCAGCCGAGCGGGGCTAGACAAAAACATTCAGTACTTC
cdr3_aa: CASSRAGLDKNIQYF

d_call: NA
j_call: TRBJ2-5
clone_size: many
v_call: TRBV6-5
cdr3_nt: TGTGCCAGCAGTTACAGTTATGGACAAGAGACCCAGTACTTC
cdr3_aa: CASSYSYGQETQYF

d_call: TRBD1
j_call: TRBJ1-5
clone_size: many
v_call: TRBV12-3/TRBV12-4
cdr3_nt: TGTGCCAGCAGATCCTCCGGGACAGGGGATCAGCCCCAGCATTTT
cdr3_aa: CASRSSGTGDQPQHF

d_call: NA
j_call: TRBJ2-3
clone_size: few
v_call: TRBV7-2
cdr3_nt: TGTGCCAGCAGCTTAACCCGGGAACGCCGTCAAACGCAGTATTTT
cdr3_aa: CASSLTRERRQTQYF

d_call: TRBD2
j_call: TRBJ2-3
clone_size: many
v_call: TRBV7-6
cdr3_nt: TGTGCCAGCAGCAACCTAGCGGGAGGGCCAGATACGCAGTATTTT
cdr3_aa: CASSNLAGGPDTQYF

d_call: NA
j_call: TRBJ2-7
clone_size: many
v_call: TRBV11-2
cdr3_nt: TGTGCCAGCAGCTTGATCCGGGACATTGCCTACGAGCAGTACTTC
cdr3_aa: CASSLIRDIAYEQYF

d_call: TRBD2
j_call: TRBJ2-7
clone_size: many
v_call: TRBV12-3/TRBV12-4
cdr3_nt: TGTGCCAGCAGTACCCAGGGTCCTAGCGGGATCCAGTACTTC
cdr3_aa: CASSTQGPSGIQYF

d_call: TRBD2
j_call: TRBJ2-7
clone_size: many
v_call: TRBV28
cdr3_nt: TGTGCCAGCAGTGAACCCACCGGGACTAGCTTCTACGAGCAGTACTTC
cdr3_aa: CASSEPTGTSFYEQYF

d_call: TRBD1
j_call: TRBJ1-5
clone_size: many
v_call: TRBV29-1
cdr3_nt: TGCAGCGTACAATCTGGGACAGAAGGTTCTCAGCCCCAGCATTTT
cdr3_aa: CSVQSGTEGSQPQHF

d_call: NA
j_call: TRBJ1-1
clone_size: NA
v_call: TRBV29-1
cdr3_nt: TGCAGCGGGGACGTGGATGAAGCTTTCTTT
cdr3_aa: CSGDVDEAFF

d_call: NA
j_call: TRBJ2-6
clone_size: many
v_call: TRBV13
cdr3_nt: TGTGCCAGCAGCCCGGAAGGACGCTCTGGGGCCAACGTCCTGACTTTC
cdr3_aa: CASSPEGRSGANVLTF

d_call: TRBD2
j_call: TRBJ2-5
clone_size: many
v_call: TRBV20-1
cdr3_nt: TGCAGTGGCCGACTAGCGGGAGTACAAGAGACCCAGTACTTC
cdr3_aa: CSGRLAGVQETQYF

d_call: TRBD1
j_call: TRBJ2-1
clone_size: many
v_call: TRBV7-9
cdr3_nt: TGTGCCAGCAGCAGACAGGGTAGTGATGAGCAGTTCTTC
cdr3_aa: CASSRQGSDEQFF

d_call: TRBD1
j_call: TRBJ1-4
clone_size: many
v_call: TRBV12-3/TRBV12-4
cdr3_nt: TGTGCCAGCAGACTTGACAGGGTTGAAAAACTGTTTTTT
cdr3_aa: CASRLDRVEKLFF

d_call: NA
j_call: TRBJ2-7
clone_size: NA
v_call: TRBV11-3
cdr3_nt: TGTGCCAGCAGCCTCTCGACAGGCTACCTTTACGAGCAGTACTTC
cdr3_aa: CASSLSTGYLYEQYF

d_call: TRBD2
j_call: TRBJ2-3
clone_size: few
v_call: TRBV29-1
cdr3_nt: TGCGGCGTTGAAGAAGCGGGAGGGGCAACAGATACGCAGTATTTT
cdr3_aa: CGVEEAGGATDTQYF

d_call: NA
j_call: TRBJ2-5
clone_size: many
v_call: TRBV20-1
cdr3_nt: TGCAGTGCCAACCGGGACGTTAGTTCAGGAGAGACCCAGTACTTC
cdr3_aa: CSANRDVSSGETQYF

d_call: NA
j_call: TRBJ1-5
clone_size: many
v_call: TRBV20-1
cdr3_nt: TGCAGTGCTAGAGTGGGCAGGGGTTGGAAGCCCCAGCATTTT
cdr3_aa: CSARVGRGWKPQHF

d_call: TRBD2
j_call: TRBJ2-3
clone_size: many
v_call: TRBV6-5
cdr3_nt: TGTGCCAGCAATATAGCGGGAGGGCCGCCAGATACGCAGTATTTT
cdr3_aa: CASNIAGGPPDTQYF

d_call: TRBD2
j_call: TRBJ2-1
clone_size: many
v_call: TRBV19
cdr3_nt: TGTGCCAGTAGTTTAGCGGGAGGGCGCGAGCAGTTCTTC
cdr3_aa: CASSLAGGREQFF